The present T cell receptor beta chain was sequenced within a study of CXCR3-negative and CXCR3-positive naive CD8 T cells. Across the whole study: Per library, roughly 1.6 +/- 0.3 million reads; 130 million to 150 million TRB reads overall.

Study-wide results and limits: Diversity proved comparably high across both naive subsets and much lower in memory CD8+ cells. Naive cells with CXCR3 showed TRB CDR3s that were more hydrophobic than those in CXCR3-negative naive cells.

Sorting yielded triplicates of hundreds of thousands of cells for each CD8+ T cell subset. The naive CD8+ gate required CD45RO-CCR7+CD27+CD95- phenotype. UMI labels and 5' RACE were used to prepare the TRB cDNA libraries. TCRdb reworked the 5' RACE reads into one entry per CDR3 protein, no DNA. The sample's table shows some 120,000 distinct CDR3 sequences. As concerns this clonotype: Its antigen remains unknown.

This receptor was identified in a human donor in good health. Some clones in this sample may be carry-over from other donors' samples. The sequenced sample was naive CXCR3+ CD8+ T cells from blood. Subset indicated: CD45RO-CCR7+CD27+CD95- naive CD8+ T cells expressing CXCR3 (TNR3+).

The CDR3 sequence: CSARDYETAQSGGVADTQYF. The chain carries TRBV20-1 and TRBJ2-3; absent DNA, TCRdb's TRBD2 call cannot be checked. Germline V CDR1 and CDR2: DFQATT, SNEGSKA (reference sequence). The CDR3 has 20 amino acids.